Described below is a single TCR beta chain sequence and its context. The antigen is undetermined. This specimen comes from a study of T-cell reconstitution after alpha-beta-depleted transplantation in children. For TCRbeta, the library was prepared with unique molecular identifiers. TCRdb re-called the PCR reads with MiXCR, one entry per CDR3 protein. The table includes about 640,000 distinct CDR3 sequences, 10% to 15% detected once. V was trimmed by 3 bases and J by 4 bases, leaving 16 bases between them. Germline CDR1 reads LGHNA; CDR2 reads YNFKEQ. The CDR3 spans 16 residues. The study's findings and limits: The authors attributed T-cell counts and diversity one year after transplant mostly to newly produced T cells. Surviving thymic progenitors and recipient T cells were the source of high TCRbeta diversity at day 60 in some patients.

The starting material was PBMCs, mostly from graft donor cells, obtained 360 days after TCRalphabeta/CD19-depleted stem cell transplant. This chain links TRBV4-2 with TRBJ2-1; D perhaps matches TRBD1 (6 bases). The source of this sequence is a male patient between 5 and 17 years old who had a stem cell transplant for acute myeloid leukemia, so the T cells may come from the graft donor. The CDR3 here is CASSQVPGDGYNEQFF. CDR3 nucleotides: TGTGCCAGCAGCCAGGTACCAGGGGACGGTTACAATGAGCAGTTCTTC.